The 18 T cell receptor beta chains presented below share a single source sample, sequenced in a study of blood T cell repertoires in COVID-19. Libraries were prepared by immunoSEQ multiplex PCR; TCRdb keeps only in-frame clonotypes and omits some of them. The sample includes 200,000 or so clones, under 85% seen only once; the top ten take about 5.7%. The sequencing sample was made of peripheral blood. The receptors were sampled from a woman aged 40 to 50 with acute or convalescent COVID-19.

This chain links TRBV27 with TRBJ1-3; D is unclear. This CDR3 has 15 amino acids. Germline V gene sequence: CDR1 MNHEY, CDR2 SMNVEV (reference sequence). The germline V and J ends were trimmed by 0 bases and 2 bases, with 8 bases remaining between them. CDR3 DNA sequence: TGTGCCAGCAGTTTATCGGCAGTCGCTGGAAACACCATATATTTT. Residues: CASSLSAVAGNTIYF.

This rearrangement joins TRBV9 to TRBJ2-1, with D unresolved. CDR1 and CDR2 from the germline V gene are SGDLS and YYNGEE. The CDR3 spans 16 residues. Trimming left V 0 bases short and J 3 bases short, with 13 bases between. The CDR3 sequence is CASSVAATRIYNEQFF. The CDR3 DNA is TGTGCCAGCAGCGTAGCGGCGACAAGGATCTACAATGAGCAGTTCTTC.

The CDR3 sequence: CASSYSRVFGNTIYF. CDR3 nucleotides: TGTGCCAGCAGTTACTCACGAGTATTCGGAAACACCATATATTTT. The genes are TRBV6-5 and TRBJ1-3; the D is unclear. CDR3 size: 15 residues. The ends were cut back, 0 bases at V and 4 bases at J, with 10 bases in the middle. Per the germline V gene, CDR1 is MNHEY and CDR2 is SVGAGI.

The V gene is TRBV2, the J gene TRBJ2-3; D gene unclear. V lost 2 bases and J lost 9, with 15 bases in between. The germline CDR1 and CDR2 sequences are SNHLY and FYNNEI. This CDR3 has 14 residues. The CDR3 DNA reads TGTGCCAGCAGTGAACGCTCTAGGAGAGGCACGCAGTATTTT. Amino acids: CASSERSRRGTQYF.

This rearrangement joins TRBV4-1 to TRBJ2-2; D ambiguous. V was pared by 1 base and J by 7 bases, with 7 bases between. Germline V lookup: CDR1 MGHRA, CDR2 YSYEKL. The length of the CDR3 is 13 residues. The CDR3: CASSQAPSGELFF. The CDR3 nucleotides read TGCGCCAGCAGCCAAGCCCCCAGCGGGGAGCTGTTTTTT.

The V call is TRBV6-5, the J call TRBJ2-5, with D uncertain. V was cut by 10 bases and J by 0 bases, with 15 bases left in between. The CDR3 has 14 residues. CDR1 and CDR2 (germline): MNHEY, SVGAGI. The CDR3 here is CATLLDGYQETQYF. CDR3 nucleotide sequence: TGTGCCACCCTTCTAGATGGGTACCAAGAGACCCAGTACTTC.

This clone has only one observation. The gene calls are TRBV5-6 and TRBJ2-5; the match to TRBD1 covers 7 bases. CDR1 and CDR2 from the germline V gene are SGHDT and YYEEEE. There are 13 residues in the CDR3. With V trimmed by 5 bases and J by 1 base, 2 bases remained unmatched. In DNA, the CDR3 is TGTGCCAGCAGGTGGGACAGCCAAGAGACCCAGTACTTC. Translated, it gives CASRWDSQETQYF.

The chain employs TRBV5-5 and TRBJ1-4; maybe TRBD1 (6 bases). The CDR3 covers 15 residues. V was cut by 0 bases and J by 3 bases, with 9 bases left in between. In germline, CDR1 is SGHKS, CDR2 YYEKEE (reference sequence). CDR3 sequence: CASSLVGTPNEKLFF. CDR3 nucleotides: TGTGCCAGCAGCTTGGTCGGGACACCTAATGAAAAACTGTTTTTT. Based on the CDR3 plus reference TRBV5-5 and TRBJ1-4, the full variable domain is DAGVTQSPTHLIKTRGQQVTLRCSPISGHKSVSWYQQVLGQGPQFIFQYYEKEERGRGNFPDRFSARQFPNYSSELNVNALLLGDSALYLCASSLVGTPNEKLFFGSGTQLSVL.

The chain combines TRBV11-2 with TRBJ2-2; tentatively, D is TRBD1 (6 bases). V lost 2 bases and J 0 bases, leaving 10 bases between the germline ends. This CDR3 contains 16 residues. CDR1 is SGHAT, CDR2 FQNNGV, per germline. As DNA, the CDR3 is TGTGCCAGCAGCTTAAGGACAGACACGAACACCGGGGAGCTGTTTTTT. Translating it yields CASSLRTDTNTGELFF.

V is TRBV9 and J is TRBJ1-1; 7 bases fit TRBD1. This CDR3 spans 16 amino acids. Germline loops: CDR1 SGDLS, CDR2 YYNGEE. V lost 0 bases, J lost 1 base, and 6 bases stayed unmatched. In nucleotides, the CDR3 is TGTGCCAGCAGCGTAGGGCTCTACAGGGGGAACACTGAAGCTTTCTTT. Its protein is CASSVGLYRGNTEAFF.

The rearrangement joins TRBV3-1 (or the pseudogene TRBV3-2) to TRBJ2-1, with D unclear. The ends were cut back, 3 bases at V and 8 bases at J, with 14 bases in the middle. The CDR3 extends over 14 amino acids. The germline gives CDR1 LGHDT, CDR2 YNNKEL (reference sequence). CDR3 loop: CASSQISGSHEQFF. DNA of the CDR3: TGTGCCAGCAGCCAGATAAGTGGCTCGCATGAGCAGTTCTTC.

J is TRBJ2-1 and V is TRBV7-9; D ambiguous. CDR3 length: 12 residues. Germline lookup yields CDR1 SEHNR and CDR2 FQNEAQ (reference sequence). Trimming removed 7 bases at V and 5 bases at J, with 9 bases between. In DNA, the CDR3 is TGTGCCAGCAACCGCCGGGACAATGAGCAGTTCTTC. Translating gives CASNRRDNEQFF.

The V and J genes are TRBV6-5 and TRBJ2-7; 8 nucleotides match TRBD2. The ends lost 8 bases at V and 1 base at J; junction bases unmatched: 7. The CDR3 has 14 amino acids. Germline CDR1 and CDR2: MNHEY and SVGAGI. CDR3 protein: CASYTSGSSYEQYF. CDR3 coding DNA: TGTGCCAGCTATACGAGCGGGAGTTCCTACGAGCAGTACTTC.

V usage is TRBV21-1 and J usage is TRBJ1-3. TRBV21-1 corresponds to a pseudogene. The CDR3 consists of 15 residues. The CDR3 protein is CASSPAEISGNTIYF. Here the CDR3 DNA reads TGTGCCAGCAGTCCCGCGGAGATATCTGGAAACACCATATATTTT.

The chain couples TRBV5-1 to TRBJ2-2; 8 positions agree with TRBD1. V gave up 4 bases and J gave up 4 bases; unmatched junction bases: 9. Germline-derived CDR1 and CDR2 are SGHRS and YFSETQ. The CDR3 is 16 amino acids. The CDR3 region has the DNA TGCGCCAGCAGCCAAGCTCGACAGGGGACCACCGGGGAGCTGTTTTTT. Translating gives CASSQARQGTTGELFF.

This clone was recorded once. The rearrangement links TRBV5-6 to TRBJ1-5, with D possibly TRBD1 on 5 matching bases. Germline CDR1 and CDR2: SGHDT and YYEEEE. V was shortened by 0 bases and J by 1 base, with 14 bases between the two germline ends. The CDR3 spans 17 residues. CDR3 amino acids: CASSLGVGQGSNQPQHF. Written as DNA, the CDR3 is TGTGCCAGCAGCTTGGGCGTGGGGCAGGGCAGCAATCAGCCCCAGCATTTT.

Worth noting for this clone: The sample carries other DNA sequences with the same CDR3. The rearrangement links TRBV5-1 to TRBJ1-1; D is undetermined. There are 14 residues in the CDR3. The germline V and J ends were trimmed by 1 base and 1 base, with 8 bases remaining between them. Germline values: CDR1 SGHRS, CDR2 YFSETQ. The CDR3 sequence is CASSLLSGNTEAFF. In nucleotides, the CDR3 is TGCGCCAGCAGCTTGTTGAGTGGGAACACTGAAGCTTTCTTT.

This clone turned up a few times. The chain joins TRBV24-1 to TRBJ1-4; possibly TRBD1 for D (5 bases). Trimming pared 5 bases from V and 0 bases from J, leaving 15 bases between. Germline V gene lookup returns CDR1 KGHDR and CDR2 SFDVKD. The CDR3 is made up of 17 amino acids. The chain's CDR3 is CATSVTSRVATNEKLFF. CDR3 bases: TGTGCCACCAGTGTTACCTCCAGGGTGGCAACTAATGAAAAACTGTTTTTT.